The 30 T cell receptor beta chains presented below share a single source sample, sequenced in a study of cytomegalovirus exposure and HLA in healthy donors. Primers: 60 Vbeta forward and 13 Jbeta reverse. Assay: immunoSEQ multiplex PCR; the TCRdb copy retains only in-frame clones and omits some. The data contain about 160,000 clones, more than 65% of them seen just once; the ten biggest clones take up roughly 6.7%. The source material was PBMCs. The receptor source for this set is a man between 50 and 59 years old in good health and CMV-seropositive.

This chain uses TRBV27 with TRBJ2-1, with D possibly TRBD2 on 6 matching bases. The CDR3 is 14 residues long. V was shortened by 4 bases and J by 6 bases, with 13 bases between the two germline ends. Germline lookup yields CDR1 MNHEY and CDR2 SMNVEV (reference sequence). CDR3 protein: CASSWGLKTNEQFF. Written as DNA, the CDR3 is TGTGCCAGCAGTTGGGGACTTAAAACCAATGAGCAGTTCTTC.

The rearrangement joins TRBV7-6 to TRBJ2-7; the match to TRBD1 covers 11 bases. The CDR3 covers 15 residues. Germline CDR1 reads SGHVS; CDR2 reads FNYEAQ. The V and J ends lost 5 bases and 3 bases, in that order; junction bases with no gene match: 6. CDR3 sequence: CASSRGQGDLYEQYV. CDR3 DNA: TGTGCCAGCAGCCGGGGACAGGGGGATCTCTACGAGCAGTACGTC.

V usage is TRBV5-1 and J usage is TRBJ2-7; D unclear. V lost 0 bases and J 0 bases, leaving 10 bases between the germline ends. Germline CDR1 is SGHRS and CDR2 is YFSETQ. The CDR3 spans 15 residues. Written as DNA, the CDR3 is TGCGCCAGCAGCTTGGACGTGGTTAGCTCCTACGAGCAGTACTTC. Translation: CASSLDVVSSYEQYF.

The chain has TRBV5-1 and TRBJ2-3, with D tentatively TRBD2 (6 bases). V lost 2 bases and J 1 base, leaving 8 bases between the germline ends. The V gene's germline CDR1 is SGHRS and CDR2 YFSETQ. The CDR3 length is 14 residues. This chain's CDR3 is CASSFGGGTDTQYF. Here the CDR3 DNA reads TGCGCCAGCAGCTTCGGGGGAGGCACAGATACGCAGTATTTT.

This clone was seen just once. The chain links TRBV6-6 to TRBJ1-3, with D tentatively TRBD1 (6 bases). The CDR3 totals 15 residues. Trimming pared 4 bases from V and 0 bases from J, leaving 10 bases between. Germline assignment: CDR1 MNHNY and CDR2 SVGAGI (reference sequence). Here the CDR3 DNA reads TGTGCCAGCAGTTGGTACAGGGCCTCTGGAAACACCATATATTTT. Translating gives CASSWYRASGNTIYF.

The chain uses TRBV7-7 and TRBJ2-3, with a weak D call TRBD2 (7 bases). The CDR3 consists of 15 residues. Germline-derived CDR1 and CDR2 are SSHAT and FNYEAQ (reference sequence). Trimming took off 5 bases at V and 4 bases at J, with 16 bases between the two ends. CDR3 amino acids: CASSPTGRGADTQYF. CDR3 sequence (DNA): TGTGCCAGCAGCCCGACGGGGAGGGGGGCAGATACGCAGTATTTT.

The chain couples TRBV6-6 to TRBJ1-2, with D unclear. V was cut by 0 bases and J by 4 bases, with 15 bases left in between. The CDR3 totals 16 residues. From germline, CDR1 is MNHNY and CDR2 SVGAGI (reference sequence). CDR3 in amino acids: CASSYSEVVGGYGYTF. In DNA, the CDR3 is TGTGCCAGCAGTTACTCGGAGGTTGTGGGAGGCTATGGCTACACCTTC.

The CDR3 protein is CASSVGMLQGDGYTF. DNA of the CDR3: TGTGCCAGCAGCGTAGGAATGTTACAGGGAGACGGCTACACCTTC. The V and J genes are TRBV9 and TRBJ1-2; perhaps TRBD1 as D (6 bases). V was shortened by 0 bases and J by 8 bases, with 17 bases between the two germline ends. The CDR3 extends over 15 amino acids. Germline CDR1 and CDR2: SGDLS and YYNGEE.

This chain links TRBV15 with TRBJ2-7; D is possibly TRBD2 (5 bases). V dropped 1 base and J dropped 0 bases, with 13 bases sitting between them. The V gene's germline CDR1 is LNHNV and CDR2 YYDKDF (reference sequence). The CDR3 has 16 residues. CDR3 residues: CATSRGGVEGSYEQYV. As DNA, the CDR3 is TGTGCCACCAGCAGAGGAGGTGTAGAGGGCTCCTACGAGCAGTACGTC.

The V and J genes are TRBV19 and TRBJ1-4; tentative D call: TRBD1 (6 bases). The V gene's germline CDR1 is LNHDA and CDR2 SQIVND (reference sequence). The CDR3 covers 14 residues. The germline V and J ends were trimmed by 6 bases and 7 bases, with 15 bases remaining between them. Here the CDR3 reads CASREGRGVEKLFF. The CDR3 region has the DNA TGTGCCAGTAGGGAGGGGAGGGGGGTTGAAAAACTGTTTTTT. The complete variable domain, with remaining parts taken from reference TRBV19 and TRBJ1-4, reads DGGITQSPKYLFRKEGQNVTLSCEQNLNHDAMYWYRQDPGQGLRLIYYSQIVNDFQKGDIAEGYSVSREKKESFPLTVTSAQKNPTAFYLCASREGRGVEKLFFGSGTQLSVL.

The chain is built from TRBV5-5 and TRBJ1-5, with D tentatively TRBD1 (5 bases). CDR1 is SGHKS, CDR2 YYEKEE, per germline (reference sequence). The CDR3 is 14 amino acids. Trimming removed 4 bases at V and 4 bases at J, with 12 bases between. The CDR3 sequence is CASSTGQTNQPQHF. Written as DNA, the CDR3 is TGTGCCAGCAGCACAGGACAAACGAATCAGCCCCAGCATTTT.

There are a few counts of this clone. The V gene is TRBV7-9, the J gene TRBJ2-7; 9 bases are shared with TRBD1. Unmatched junction bases numbered 6, after V lost 5 bases and J lost 1 base. Germline-derived CDR1 and CDR2 are SEHNR and FQNEAQ (reference sequence). The CDR3 is 15 amino acids. CDR3 DNA: TGTGCCAGCAGCACTCCCGGGACAGGGTCCTACGAGCAGTACGTC. It specifies CASSTPGTGSYEQYV.

This clone was seen a handful of times. The rearrangement joins TRBV2 to TRBJ2-2, with D tentatively TRBD1 (6 bases). This CDR3 is 15 amino acids long. Trimming cost V 6 bases and J 0 bases, with 11 bases left between them. Germline V gene sequence: CDR1 SNHLY, CDR2 FYNNEI. DNA for the CDR3: TGTGCCAGCAGGCGGCAGGGGACGAACACCGGGGAGCTGTTTTTT. It yields the protein CASRRQGTNTGELFF.

The rearrangement uses TRBV14 and TRBJ1-1, with D possibly TRBD1 on 6 matching bases. From germline, CDR1 is SGHDN and CDR2 FVKESK. V was cut by 2 bases and J by 7 bases, with 8 bases left in between. The CDR3 contains 12 residues. In DNA form, the CDR3 reads TGTGCCAGCAGCCAACAGGGGTTTGAAGCTTTCTTT. It translates to CASSQQGFEAFF. Together with reference TRBV14 and TRBJ1-1, the CDR3 gives the full variable domain: EAGVTQFPSHSVIEKGQTVTLRCDPISGHDNLYWYRRVMGKEIKFLLHFVKESKQDESGMPNNRFLAERTGGTYSTLKVQPAELEDSGVYFCASSQQGFEAFFGQGTRLTVV.

The rearrangement links TRBV25-1 to TRBJ2-1; 10 nucleotides line up with TRBD2. With 6 bases clipped from V and 8 bases from J, the junction kept 7 bases outside the gene matches. Germline CDR1 MGHDK, CDR2 SYGVNS. The CDR3 is made up of 14 amino acids. CDR3 loop: CASRRGTSVDEQFF. The CDR3 bases are TGTGCCAGCAGACGCGGGACTAGCGTTGATGAGCAGTTCTTC. Complete variable domain (other parts from reference TRBV25-1 and TRBJ2-1): EADIYQTPRYLVIGTGKKITLECSQTMGHDKMYWYQQDPGMELHLIHYSYGVNSTEKGDLSSESTVSRIRTEHFPLTLESARPSHTSQYLCASRRGTSVDEQFFGPGTRLTVL.

This clone showed up just a few times. J is TRBJ2-1 and V is TRBV5-1; possibly TRBD2 for D (6 bases). This CDR3 spans 16 amino acids. Germline V gene data show CDR1 as SGHRS and CDR2 as YFSETQ. Trimming shortened V by 0 bases and J by 4 bases, and 14 bases separated the two germline ends. DNA for the CDR3: TGCGCCAGCAGCTTGGGCGCGGGACCCACATACAATGAGCAGTTCTTC. As protein: CASSLGAGPTYNEQFF.

This clone was picked up a small number of times. This sequence joins TRBV6-5 and TRBJ1-1; D gene ambiguous. This CDR3 is built from 14 residues. Germline V CDR1 and CDR2: MNHEY, SVGAGI. With 5 bases removed from V and 1 base from J, the gap between germline ends came to 11 bases. The CDR3 coding sequence is TGTGCCAGCAGTCCCCGCGGGCGGAACACTGAAGCTTTCTTT. Translation: CASSPRGRNTEAFF.

The V gene is TRBV29-1, the J gene TRBJ1-1; D is uncertain. Trimming cost V 3 bases and J 6 bases, with 17 bases left between them. The length of the CDR3 is 14 residues. The germline V gene encodes CDR1 SQVTM and CDR2 ANQGSEA. This CDR3 is CSVDWEGSGAEAFF. In DNA form, the CDR3 reads TGCAGCGTTGACTGGGAAGGTAGCGGGGCTGAAGCTTTCTTT. Full variable domain (remainder filled in from reference TRBV29-1 and TRBJ1-1): SAVISQKPSRDICQRGTSLTIQCQVDSQVTMMFWYRQQPGQSLTLIATANQGSEATYESGFVIDKFPISRPNLTFSTLTVSNMSPEDSSIYLCSVDWEGSGAEAFFGQGTRLTVV.

This clone has more than one count but fewer than ten. V is TRBV9 and J is TRBJ2-2; weak D call: TRBD1 (5 bases). Between the trimmed V and J ends, which lost 0 bases and 0 bases, there was a span of 6 bases. The CDR3 is made up of 15 amino acids. The germline CDR1 and CDR2 sequences are SGDLS and YYNGEE. CDR3 sequence (DNA): TGTGCCAGCAGCGTAGTGGACACGAACACCGGGGAGCTGTTTTTT. It codes for CASSVVDTNTGELFF.

This chain connects TRBV29-1 to TRBJ1-2, with D unresolved. This CDR3 has 15 amino acids. CDR1 is SQVTM, CDR2 ANQGSEA, per germline. V lost 4 bases to trimming and J lost 4 bases, with 19 bases between them. CDR3 sequence (DNA): TGCAGCGTTGTAGACACAGCGGGCATCGGCTATGGCTACACCTTC. As protein: CSVVDTAGIGYGYTF.

J is TRBJ1-1 and V is TRBV7-6; 8 positions match TRBD1. CDR3 length equals 13 residues. Trimming at V came to 4 bases and at J to 9 bases, leaving 7 bases not matched to a gene. Germline V CDR1 and CDR2: SGHVS, FNYEAQ. The DNA of the CDR3 is TGTGCCAGCAGCTCAGCGACAGGGGAGAAAGCTTTCTTT. Its translation: CASSSATGEKAFF.

This clone was counted only a few times. The V gene is TRBV9, the J gene TRBJ2-3; D uncertain. This CDR3 spans 13 amino acids. Deletions cut 2 bases from V and 6 bases from J, with 10 bases between. CDR1 is SGDLS, CDR2 YYNGEE, per germline. The CDR3 is CASSVASRDTQYF. As DNA, the CDR3 is TGTGCCAGCAGCGTTGCGAGCAGGGATACGCAGTATTTT.

The V and J genes are TRBV19 and TRBJ1-6, with D possibly matching TRBD1 (5 bases). From germline, CDR1 is LNHDA and CDR2 SQIVND (reference sequence). The CDR3 is 15 amino acids. V lost 6 bases to trimming and J lost 10 bases, with 19 bases between them. The DNA for the CDR3 is TGTGCCAGTAGGCCTTCTCGCGGGGGAGGATCACCCCTCCACTTT. As protein: CASRPSRGGGSPLHF.

The chain employs TRBV2 and TRBJ1-5, with a possible D match to TRBD1 (5 bases). The V end was cut by 3 bases, the J end by 3 bases, with 12 bases between. This CDR3 has 15 residues. Germline assignment: CDR1 SNHLY and CDR2 FYNNEI. The CDR3 is CASSETTVSNQPQHF. CDR3 nucleotide sequence: TGTGCCAGCAGTGAGACGACAGTTTCCAATCAGCCCCAGCATTTT.

The CDR3, as DNA: TGTGCCAGCAGACAGGGACAGGGGTATGAGCAGTTCTTC. Translation: CASRQGQGYEQFF. The chain uses TRBV7-3 and TRBJ2-1, with TRBD1 matching 10 bases. Germline loops: CDR1 SGHTA, CDR2 FQGTGA. This CDR3 is built from 13 residues. The J segment lost 8 bases and the V segment lost 6 bases, leaving 4 bases of the junction unmatched.

The J gene is TRBJ1-1, the V gene TRBV6-5; D uncertain. The ends were cut back, 4 bases at V and 4 bases at J, with 10 bases in the middle. CDR3 length: 13 residues. The V gene's germline CDR1 is MNHEY and CDR2 SVGAGI. The CDR3 loop reads CASSSIGGTEAFF. CDR3 coding DNA: TGTGCCAGCAGTTCCATTGGCGGCACTGAAGCTTTCTTT.

This clone was picked up a small number of times. CDR3 nucleotide sequence: TGTGCCAGCAGCCAAGGCACAGGGCGGACCGGGGAGCTGTTTTTT. Its protein product is CASSQGTGRTGELFF. The chain has TRBV14 and TRBJ2-2, with TRBD1 as a possible D gene (6 bases). The V gene's germline CDR1 is SGHDN and CDR2 FVKESK. V was shortened by 1 base and J by 5 bases, with 11 bases between the two germline ends. There are 15 residues in the CDR3.

For this clone: Germline is not matched at one junction end, which may reflect a read error. This sequence joins TRBV11-2 and TRBJ2-1, with TRBD1 identical over 7 bases. Germline V gene data show CDR1 as SGHAT and CDR2 as FQNNGV. The CDR3 sequence is 20 residues long. The CDR3 region is CASSLDGRGIIYGSDNEQFF. CDR3 bases: TGTGCCAGCAGCTTAGATGGCAGGGGGATCATTTATGGCTCCGACAATGAGCAGTTCTTC.

The chain combines TRBV7-3 with TRBJ2-5; D is perhaps TRBD1 (6 bases). Germline values: CDR1 SGHTA, CDR2 FQGTGA. The CDR3 loop spans 13 amino acids. V dropped 5 bases and J dropped 4 bases, with 11 bases sitting between them. The CDR3 is CASSPDRSETQYF. For the CDR3, the DNA is TGTGCCAGCAGCCCCGACAGGTCAGAGACCCAGTACTTC.

V usage is TRBV6-1 and J usage is TRBJ1-5, with 9 bases fitting TRBD1. This CDR3 has 14 residues. CDR1 is MNHNS, CDR2 SASEGT, per germline. V was pared by 6 bases and J by 7 bases, with 7 bases of the junction left unmatched. The CDR3 spells CASSPTGGRQPQHF. DNA of the CDR3: TGTGCCAGCAGCCCAACAGGGGGCAGGCAGCCCCAGCATTTT.